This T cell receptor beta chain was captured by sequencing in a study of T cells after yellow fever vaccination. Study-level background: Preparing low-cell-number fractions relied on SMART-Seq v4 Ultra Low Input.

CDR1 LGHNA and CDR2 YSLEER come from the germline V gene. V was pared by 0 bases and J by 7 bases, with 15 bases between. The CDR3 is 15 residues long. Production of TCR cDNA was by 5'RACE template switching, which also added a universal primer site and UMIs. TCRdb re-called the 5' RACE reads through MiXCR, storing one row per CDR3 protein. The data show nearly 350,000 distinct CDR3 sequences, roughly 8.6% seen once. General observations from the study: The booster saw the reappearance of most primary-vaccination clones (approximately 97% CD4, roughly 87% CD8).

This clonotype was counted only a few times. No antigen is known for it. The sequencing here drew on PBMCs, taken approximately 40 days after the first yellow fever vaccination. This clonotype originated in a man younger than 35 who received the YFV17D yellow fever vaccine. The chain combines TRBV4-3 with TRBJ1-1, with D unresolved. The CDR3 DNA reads TGCGCCAGCAGCCAAGATAGGTGGCGGGATAATGAAGCTTTCTTT. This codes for CASSQDRWRDNEAFF.